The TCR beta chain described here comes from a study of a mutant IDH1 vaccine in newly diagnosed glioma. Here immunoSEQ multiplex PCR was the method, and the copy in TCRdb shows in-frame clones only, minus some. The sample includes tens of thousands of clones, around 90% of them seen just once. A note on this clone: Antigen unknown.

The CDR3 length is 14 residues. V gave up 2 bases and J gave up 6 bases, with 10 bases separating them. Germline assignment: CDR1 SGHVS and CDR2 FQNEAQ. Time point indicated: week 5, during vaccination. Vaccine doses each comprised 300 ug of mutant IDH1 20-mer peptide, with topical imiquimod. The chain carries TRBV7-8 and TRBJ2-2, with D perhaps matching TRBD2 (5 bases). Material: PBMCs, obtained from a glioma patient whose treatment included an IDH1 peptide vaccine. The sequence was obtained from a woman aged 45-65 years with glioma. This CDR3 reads CASSLSGSSGELFF. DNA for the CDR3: TGTGCCAGCAGCTTATCGGGAAGCTCCGGGGAGCTGTTTTTT.